These T cell receptor beta chains were read from a single sample in a study of T cell changes during pregnancy in multiple sclerosis. Assay: immunoSEQ multiplex PCR; the TCRdb copy retains only in-frame clones and omits some. The table shows approximately 60,000 clones, with approximately 87% occurring only once. Source material: peripheral blood from another person, used as feeder cells. These receptors all come from a human donor whose cells served as feeder cells for cultures in a pregnancy study. CDR3s include the opening cysteine and the closing phenylalanine or tryptophan. A D gene is named only where the DNA matches it firmly. Only part of the rows carry a size: once, few, many, or a class if the clone is expanded.

D	size	V	J	CDR3	DNA
.	many	TRBV14	TRBJ2-1	CASSQEAGLVFSEQFF	TGTGCCAGCAGCCAAGAGGCCGGGCTAGTGTTCAGTGAGCAGTTCTTC
TRBD2	.	TRBV11-1	TRBJ2-1	CASSLAPPSGGFNYNEQFF	TGTGCCAGCAGCTTAGCACCCCCGAGCGGGGGCTTTAATTACAATGAGCAGTTCTTC
.	.	TRBV19	TRBJ1-2	CASSPTDSGYGYTF	TGTGCCAGTAGTCCGACGGACAGCGGCTATGGCTACACCTTC
.	once	TRBV5-1	TRBJ1-1	CASSMDMATEAFF	TGCGCCAGCAGCATGGACATGGCGACTGAAGCTTTCTTT
.	.	TRBV7-9	TRBJ1-4	CASSLWSRGREKLFF	TGTGCCAGCAGCTTATGGTCCAGGGGACGCGAAAAACTGTTTTTT
.	.	TRBV5-4	TRBJ2-5	CASSPLSGVGETQYF	TGTGCCAGCAGCCCCCTCTCTGGAGTGGGTGAGACCCAGTACTTC
.	.	TRBV7-7	TRBJ1-1	CASSLDVNTEAFF	TGTGCCAGCAGCTTGGATGTGAACACTGAAGCTTTCTTT
.	once	TRBV6-5	TRBJ2-3	CASSPGEGSTDTQYF	TGTGCCAGCAGTCCGGGGGAAGGGAGCACAGATACGCAGTATTTT
TRBD2	few	TRBV5-4	TRBJ2-2	CASSSPDGSGSVTGELFF	TGTGCCAGCAGCTCTCCGGACGGTAGCGGGAGTGTCACCGGGGAGCTGTTTTTT
TRBD2	.	TRBV30	TRBJ2-2	CVSSGGYTGELFF	TGTGTCTCTAGCGGGGGGTACACCGGGGAGCTGTTTTTT
.	once	TRBV28	TRBJ1-2	CASSTPRGAAYGYTF	TGTGCCAGCAGTACCCCCAGAGGGGCGGCCTATGGCTACACCTTC
.	.	TRBV4-1	TRBJ1-3	CASSQRWASGNTIYF	TGCGCCAGTAGCCAACGGTGGGCGTCTGGAAACACCATATATTTT
TRBD2	.	TRBV6-1	TRBJ2-7	CASGQRGSSYEQYF	TGTGCCAGCGGCCAGCGGGGGTCCTCCTACGAGCAGTACTTC
.	.	TRBV13	TRBJ1-1	CASSSERAGREENTEAFF	TGTGCCAGCAGCTCCGAACGCGCAGGGCGAGAAGAAAACACTGAAGCTTTCTTT
.	.	TRBV6-5	TRBJ1-1	CASSNGYTEAFF	TGTGCCAGCAGCAATGGGTACACTGAAGCTTTCTTT
.	.	TRBV18	TRBJ1-1	CASSLQGLPNTEAFF	TGTGCCAGCTCACTACAGGGCCTACCGAACACTGAAGCTTTCTTT